The next 11 T cell receptor beta chains were all read from a single sample in a study of response to subunit inactivated influenza vaccine. Using its own MiXCR run on the RT-PCR reads, TCRdb lists one record per CDR3 protein. The sample includes hundreds of thousands of distinct CDR3 sequences, approximately 13% of them seen just once. The sequences come from PBMCs from blood, collected more than 35 days after vaccination. The receptors derive from a man aged 45-60 years who received an inactivated influenza vaccine.

As for this clonotype: Since a much larger clone is just one base distant, this may be a read error. The chain joins TRBV9 to TRBJ2-1; no reliable D call. V gave up 4 bases and J gave up 3 bases, with 11 bases separating them. Germline CDR1 and CDR2: SGDLS and YYNGEE. There are 14 residues in the CDR3. CDR3 in amino acids: CASSPPKDYNEQFF. CDR3 nucleotides: TGTGCCAGCAGCCCCCCGAAGGACTACAATGAGCAGTTCTTC. The variable domain in full, completed from reference TRBV9 and TRBJ2-1, reads DSGVTQTPKHLITATGQRVTLRCSPRSGDLSVYWYQQSLDQGLQFLIQYYNGEERAKGNILERFSAQQFPDLHSELNLSSLELGDSALYFCASSPPKDYNEQFFGPGTRLTVL.

The rearrangement links TRBV20-1 to TRBJ2-3, with 7 bases matching TRBD2. Germline-derived CDR1 and CDR2 are DFQATT and SNEGSKA (reference sequence). The CDR3 is made up of 15 amino acids. The V segment lost 1 base and the J segment 0 bases; nucleotides outside the gene matches: 4. CDR3 nucleotide sequence: TGCAGTGCTAGAGGGGCTAGCGGAAGCACAGATACGCAGTATTTT. It encodes CSARGASGSTDTQYF.

There are a few counts of this clonotype. This chain links TRBV20-1 with TRBJ2-2, with 7 bases identical to TRBD1. Trimming at V came to 0 bases and at J to 7 bases, leaving 5 bases not matched to a gene. This CDR3 contains 14 residues. In germline, CDR1 is DFQATT, CDR2 SNEGSKA (reference sequence). CDR3 coding DNA: TGCAGTGCTAGAGAGACAGGGTTTATCGGGGAGCTGTTTTTT. This gives the protein CSARETGFIGELFF.

The chain couples TRBV20-1 to TRBJ2-5, with D uncertain. Deletions cut 6 bases from V and 5 bases from J, with 19 bases between. Germline V lookup: CDR1 DFQATT, CDR2 SNEGSKA (reference sequence). CDR3 length equals 14 residues. This CDR3 reads CSAAPPGRTETQYF. The CDR3 DNA sequence: TGCAGTGCCGCCCCCCCTGGGCGAACGGAGACCCAGTACTTC.

There are a few counts of this clonotype. The chain couples TRBV4-1 to TRBJ1-2; TRBD1 matches 7 bases. V gave up 3 bases and J gave up 0 bases; unmatched junction bases: 16. The CDR3 has 19 amino acids. CDR1 and CDR2 from the germline V gene are MGHRA and YSYEKL. The CDR3 DNA follows: TGCGCCAGCAGCCACGCAATTTTGACAGGGACCCAACCTAACTATGGCTACACCTTC. It is translated as CASSHAILTGTQPNYGYTF.

About this clonotype: An end of the junction does not agree with germline; a read error may underlie this. The V call is TRBV20-1, the J call TRBJ2-7, with D maybe TRBD2 (5 bases). The CDR3 consists of 17 residues. Germline CDR1 reads DFQATT; CDR2 reads SNEGSKA (reference sequence). CDR3 residues: CCARDLGGRAPLYEQYF. The CDR3 DNA sequence: TGCTGTGCTAGAGATTTAGGAGGACGGGCACCTCTGTACGAGCAGTACTTC.

This clonotype was observed a few times. The V call is TRBV5-6, the J call TRBJ2-5, with D possibly matching TRBD2 (6 bases). The CDR3 spans 14 residues. Germline CDR1 SGHDT, CDR2 YYEEEE. V lost 7 bases to trimming and J lost 1 base, with 14 bases between them. The CDR3 sequence is CASESGLVQETQYF. In DNA, the CDR3 is TGTGCCAGCGAAAGCGGGTTGGTCCAAGAGACCCAGTACTTC.

This sequence joins TRBV7-2 and TRBJ2-2; D possibly matches TRBD1 or TRBD2 (5 bases each). The CDR3 runs 14 residues. With 8 bases removed from V and 5 bases from J, the gap between germline ends came to 15 bases. Germline V lookup: CDR1 SGHTA, CDR2 FQGNSA. CDR3 region: CASRVVEGTGELFF. For the CDR3, the DNA is TGTGCCAGCCGAGTTGTCGAGGGGACCGGGGAGCTGTTTTTT.

The chain carries TRBV7-2 and TRBJ2-5; TRBD2 matches 8 bases. Looked up from germline, CDR1 is SGHTA and CDR2 is FQGNSA. Trimming cost V 5 bases and J 5 bases; bases outside gene matches: 7. This CDR3 has 14 amino acids. CDR3 DNA sequence: TGTGCCAGCAGCCAAGCGGGAGTCGGGGAGACCCAGTACTTC. This sequence encodes CASSQAGVGETQYF.

This clonotype was observed many times. The rearrangement links TRBV12-3 or TRBV12-4 to TRBJ2-1; 7 nucleotides align to TRBD1. Germline trimming cut 3 bases from V and 0 bases from J; bases unmatched to any gene: 2. The CDR3 totals 15 residues. The CDR3 nucleotides read TGTGCCAGCAGTTTCAGGGGGAGCTCCTACAATGAGCAGTTCTTC. Amino acid sequence: CASSFRGSSYNEQFF.

This clonotype has just a few counts. The chain has TRBV2 and TRBJ1-2, with a possible D match to TRBD1 (5 bases). V was trimmed by 2 bases and J by 2 bases, leaving 6 bases between them. The CDR3 totals 13 residues. Germline V lookup: CDR1 SNHLY, CDR2 FYNNEI. In DNA, the CDR3 is TGTGCCAGCAGTGAATCAGGGAACTATGGCTACACCTTC. Residues: CASSESGNYGYTF.